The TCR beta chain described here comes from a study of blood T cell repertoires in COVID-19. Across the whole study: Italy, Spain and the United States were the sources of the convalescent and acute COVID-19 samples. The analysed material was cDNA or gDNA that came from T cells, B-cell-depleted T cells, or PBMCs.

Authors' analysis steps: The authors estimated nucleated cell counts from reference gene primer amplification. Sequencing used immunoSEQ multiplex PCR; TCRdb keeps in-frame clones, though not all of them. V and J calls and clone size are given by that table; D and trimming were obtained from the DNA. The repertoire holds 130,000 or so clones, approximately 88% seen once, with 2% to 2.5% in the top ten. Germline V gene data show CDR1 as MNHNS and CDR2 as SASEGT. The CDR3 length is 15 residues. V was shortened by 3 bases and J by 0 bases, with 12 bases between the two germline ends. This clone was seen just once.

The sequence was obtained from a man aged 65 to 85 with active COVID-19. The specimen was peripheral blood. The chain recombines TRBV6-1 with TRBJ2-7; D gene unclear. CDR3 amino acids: CASSERQLFSYEQYF. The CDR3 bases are TGTGCCAGCAGTGAGCGGCAGCTGTTCTCCTACGAGCAGTACTTC.